This T cell receptor (beta chain) stems from a study of cytomegalovirus exposure and HLA in healthy donors. This CDR3 spans 13 amino acids. Trimming removed 5 bases from V and 10 bases from J; junction bases left unmatched: 8. Germline CDR1 and CDR2: SGHRS and YFSETQ. PCR was performed using 60 Vbeta and 13 Jbeta primers. The data were produced by immunoSEQ multiplex PCR, yet TCRdb's version contains in-frame clones alone and is incomplete. The table shows some 150,000 clones, with about 64% occurring only once. This TCR was sampled from a man aged 60 to 75 in good health and CMV-seronegative. V and J are TRBV5-1 and TRBJ1-2, with TRBD1 matching 10 bases. The sequenced sample consisted of PBMCs. The CDR3 here is CASRQGQGPDYTF. CDR3 nucleotides: TGCGCCAGCAGGCAGGGACAGGGGCCGGACTACACCTTC.